The 21 T cell receptor beta chains listed next were all sequenced from one sample in a study of blood T cell repertoires in COVID-19. Assay: immunoSEQ multiplex PCR; the TCRdb copy retains only in-frame clones and omits some. Found here are a few hundred thousand clones, 85% of them singletons; the top ten hold 3.6%. The sequenced sample was peripheral blood. These receptors all come from a young woman with acute or convalescent COVID-19.

The J gene is TRBJ1-1, the V gene TRBV27, with a possible D match to TRBD1 (6 bases). CDR3 length equals 16 residues. V lost 4 bases and J lost 1, with 16 bases in between. The germline CDR1 and CDR2 sequences are MNHEY and SMNVEV (reference sequence). The CDR3 DNA reads TGTGCCAGCAGTTCTGACGAGGGACAACCGAACACTGAAGCTTTCTTT. Its protein product is CASSSDEGQPNTEAFF.

This clone was seen a few times. The genes are TRBV5-6 and TRBJ2-3; no clear D gene. Germline CDR1 and CDR2: SGHDT and YYEEEE. Trimming left V 2 bases short and J 7 bases short, with 17 bases between. This CDR3 has 15 residues. The CDR3 DNA follows: TGTGCCAGCAGCTTATTCCCCCCGACTGTCAATACGCAGTATTTT. This encodes CASSLFPPTVNTQYF.

The chain has TRBV25-1 and TRBJ1-2; TRBD1 might be the D (5 bases). V was trimmed by 1 base and J by 8 bases, leaving 8 bases between them. The germline V gene encodes CDR1 MGHDK and CDR2 SYGVNS. This CDR3 is built from 12 residues. CDR3 nucleotide sequence: TGTGCCAGCAGTGAATTCCAGGGAGGCTACACCTTC. The encoded protein is CASSEFQGGYTF.

This clone was seen just once. CDR3 sequence (DNA): TGTGCCAGCAGTGAGTCGGGGATTGGGACTGAAGCTTTCTTT. Residues: CASSESGIGTEAFF. J is TRBJ1-1 and V is TRBV2, with D unclear. V gave up 3 bases and J gave up 5 bases, with 13 bases separating them. There are 14 residues in the CDR3. Germline CDR1 reads SNHLY; CDR2 reads FYNNEI.

This chain joins TRBV19 and TRBJ1-6, with D maybe TRBD1 (5 bases). V lost 8 bases and J lost 9, with 14 bases in between. The CDR3 contains 13 residues. CDR1 is LNHDA, CDR2 SQIVND, per germline (reference sequence). The DNA for the CDR3 is TGTGCCAGTGGAGCAAGGGGAGGTTCACCCCTCCACTTT. It codes for CASGARGGSPLHF.

J is TRBJ2-3 and V is TRBV2, with TRBD1 matching over 10 bases. The J segment lost 1 base and the V segment lost 6 bases, leaving 4 bases of the junction unmatched. Germline CDR1 SNHLY, CDR2 FYNNEI. There are 15 residues in the CDR3. CDR3 DNA: TGTGCCAGCAGCAGACAGGGGGCGGGCACAGATACGCAGTATTTT. It yields the protein CASSRQGAGTDTQYF.

V is TRBV27 and J is TRBJ2-1; 14 bases line up with TRBD2. With 5 bases clipped from V and 13 bases from J, the junction kept 7 bases outside the gene matches. The CDR3 totals 14 residues. The germline gives CDR1 MNHEY, CDR2 SMNVEV (reference sequence). CDR3 region: CASSPGTSGRGQFF. CDR3 DNA: TGTGCCAGCAGTCCAGGGACTAGCGGGAGAGGACAGTTCTTC.

This chain links TRBV10-3 with TRBJ1-1; possible D gene TRBD1, 6 bases. V shed 2 bases and J shed 1 base, with 8 bases lying between them. The CDR3 has 14 amino acids. Germline V gives CDR1 ENHRY, CDR2 SYGVKD. The CDR3 region has the DNA TGTGCCATCAGTGAGGGGGGCGGGAACACTGAAGCTTTCTTT. This translates into CAISEGGGNTEAFF.

The chain combines TRBV27 with TRBJ2-1, with unresolved D. V lost 9 bases and J 8 bases, leaving 20 bases between the germline ends. CDR1 and CDR2 from the germline V gene are MNHEY and SMNVEV (reference sequence). The CDR3 covers 14 residues. CDR3 amino acids: CASQRRIPRDEQFF. As DNA, the CDR3 is TGTGCCAGTCAACGGCGGATCCCCCGCGATGAGCAGTTCTTC.

The chain links TRBV11-2 to TRBJ1-2, with 8 nucleotides matching TRBD1. Germline V gene data show CDR1 as SGHAT and CDR2 as FQNNGV. The CDR3 length is 12 residues. V lost 5 bases, J lost 6 bases, and 2 bases stayed unmatched. CDR3 in amino acids: CASSRTGNGYTF. The CDR3 DNA reads TGTGCCAGCAGCAGGACAGGGAATGGCTACACCTTC.

A single count supports this clone. The chain combines TRBV11-2 with TRBJ2-7, with D possibly matching TRBD1 (6 bases). Trimming took off 1 base at V and 3 bases at J, with 10 bases between the two ends. The CDR3 covers 14 residues. Germline assignment: CDR1 SGHAT and CDR2 FQNNGV. The CDR3 region is CASSLGPGVYEQYF. The CDR3 nucleotides read TGTGCCAGCAGCTTAGGACCAGGGGTCTACGAGCAGTACTTC.

V gene TRBV19 combines with J gene TRBJ2-3; 10 bases line up with TRBD1. V lost 1 base and J lost 4; bases outside the gene matches: 2. The CDR3 covers 15 residues. The germline V gene has CDR1 LNHDA and CDR2 SQIVND (reference sequence). In DNA form, the CDR3 reads TGTGCCAGTAGTATAGGGACAGGGGGACCAGATACGCAGTATTTT. It encodes CASSIGTGGPDTQYF.

J is TRBJ2-5 and V is TRBV6-5; 7 bases are a match to TRBD1. CDR3 length equals 14 residues. The V and J ends lost 2 bases and 5 bases, in that order; junction bases with no gene match: 5. Germline V gene lookup returns CDR1 MNHEY and CDR2 SVGAGI. The CDR3 DNA reads TGTGCCAGCAGTTACCGACAGGGCGGGGAGACCCAGTACTTC. Translating gives CASSYRQGGETQYF.

In DNA, the CDR3 is TGTGCCAGCAGCTTTACAGGGTCAGCGAATGCTTTCTTT. This translates into CASSFTGSANAFF. This chain links TRBV5-8 with TRBJ1-1; D might be TRBD1 (6 bases). V shed 2 bases and J shed 11 bases, with 16 bases lying between them. Germline CDR1 and CDR2: SGHTS and YDEGEE. CDR3 length: 13 residues.

The chain uses TRBV5-1 and TRBJ2-5; 12 nucleotides align to TRBD2. V gave up 5 bases and J gave up 2 bases; unmatched junction bases: 7. The CDR3 sequence is 16 residues long. Germline assignment: CDR1 SGHRS and CDR2 YFSETQ. The CDR3 loop reads CASRSEGLAGQETQYF. CDR3 bases: TGCGCCAGCAGGTCAGAAGGACTAGCGGGACAAGAGACCCAGTACTTC.

The rearrangement links TRBV5-1 to TRBJ1-3; 9 nucleotides agree with TRBD1. Per the germline V gene, CDR1 is SGHRS and CDR2 is YFSETQ. CDR3 length equals 19 residues. The junction had 18 bases not matched to a gene; V was cut back by 4 bases and J by 4 bases. The CDR3 nucleotides read TGCGCCAGCAGCATTTCCGGGACAGGGAGCAACGGACCAGGAAACACCATATATTTT. Protein sequence: CASSISGTGSNGPGNTIYF.

The J gene is TRBJ2-3, the V gene TRBV5-1; 9 nucleotides agree with TRBD1. The CDR3 sequence is 16 residues long. From germline, CDR1 is SGHRS and CDR2 YFSETQ. The V and J ends lost 0 bases and 3 bases, in that order; junction bases with no gene match: 5. CDR3 nucleotides: TGCGCCAGCAGCTTGGAGGGACAGGGCTGGACAGATACGCAGTATTTT. Translating it yields CASSLEGQGWTDTQYF. Full variable domain (rest looked up from reference TRBV5-1 and TRBJ2-3): KAGVTQTPRYLIKTRGQQVTLSCSPISGHRSVSWYQQTPGQGLQFLFEYFSETQRNKGNFPGRFSGRQFSNSRSEMNVSTLELGDSALYLCASSLEGQGWTDTQYFGPGTRLTVL.

The rearrangement uses TRBV2 and TRBJ2-3; 7 bases match TRBD2. CDR1 SNHLY and CDR2 FYNNEI come from the germline V gene. Unmatched junction bases numbered 8, after V lost 6 bases and J lost 5 bases. The CDR3 covers 14 residues. Here the CDR3 DNA reads TGTGCCAGCAGCCCGCGGGAGAATCTAGATACGCAGTATTTT. It yields the protein CASSPRENLDTQYF.

The chain couples TRBV7-3 to TRBJ1-1; TRBD1 agrees at 8 bases. The CDR3 is made up of 14 amino acids. Germline CDR1 SGHTA, CDR2 FQGTGA. The ends lost 9 bases at V and 1 base at J; junction bases unmatched: 7. The CDR3 nucleotides read TGTGCCAGTTCTTTTGGACAGGGGAACACTGAAGCTTTCTTT. Translated: CASSFGQGNTEAFF. Supplemented by reference TRBV7-3 and TRBJ1-1, the full variable domain reads GAGVSQTPSNKVTEKGKYVELRCDPISGHTALYWYRQSLGQGPEFLIYFQGTGAADDSGLPNDRFFAVRPEGSVSTLKIQRTERGDSAVYLCASSFGQGNTEAFFGQGTRLTVV.

This clone has a single count. This rearrangement joins TRBV11-2 to TRBJ2-4, with TRBD2 as a possible D gene (5 bases). CDR1 SGHAT and CDR2 FQNNGV come from the germline V gene. The CDR3 sequence is 13 residues long. Between the trimmed V and J ends, which lost 3 bases and 8 bases, there was a span of 11 bases. The CDR3 loop is CASSFGGKDIQYF. In nucleotides, the CDR3 is TGTGCCAGCAGCTTCGGAGGCAAGGACATTCAGTACTTC.

The chain couples TRBV4-1 to TRBJ1-1; tentative D call: TRBD1 (6 bases). Between the trimmed V and J ends, which lost 5 bases and 0 bases, there was a span of 19 bases. Germline V gene data show CDR1 as MGHRA and CDR2 as YSYEKL. The CDR3 is 17 residues long. CDR3 in amino acids: CASSSPTGPTMNTEAFF. CDR3 sequence (DNA): TGCGCCAGCAGCTCCCCGACAGGTCCTACAATGAACACTGAAGCTTTCTTT.